This TCR beta chain was observed in a study of blood T cell repertoires in COVID-19. Across the study: Samples representing acute and convalescent COVID-19 were sourced from the United States, Italy and Spain. The cDNA or gDNA used as material had been derived from T cells, B-cell-depleted T cells, or PBMCs.

This clone appeared once. As originally analysed: Estimates of nucleated cell counts were drawn from the amplification of reference gene primers. This table comes from immunoSEQ multiplex PCR, and its TCRdb copy is limited to in-frame clones, with some not included. V and J calls and clone size are copied from that table; D and trimming were computed from the DNA. The sample records 45,000 or so clones, under 90% being singletons. Germline lookup yields CDR1 SGHDN and CDR2 FVKESK. The junction had 13 bases not matched to a gene; V was cut back by 0 bases and J by 1 base. The CDR3 is 20 amino acids. This chain connects TRBV14 to TRBJ2-7; TRBD2 matches at 12 bases. The receptor was derived from a human donor in a cohort sampled during active COVID-19. The sequenced sample consisted of peripheral blood. The CDR3 DNA sequence: TGTGCCAGCAGCCAAGATAGGAGCGATGAACTAGCGGGGGGTTCCTACGAGCAGTACTTC. This encodes CASSQDRSDELAGGSYEQYF.